Shown below are 29 T cell receptor beta chains from a single sample sequenced in a study of cytotoxic CD8 clonotypes in ibrutinib-treated CLL. Measured with immunoSEQ multiplex PCR; TCRdb has only the in-frame clones, and not every one. The table records roughly 250,000 clones, roughly 74% of them present only once. Sequencing was performed on PBMCs, taken after 24 months of ibrutinib treatment. These receptors were taken from a human donor with chronic lymphocytic leukemia.

V and J are TRBV7-6 and TRBJ2-2, with D possibly TRBD2 on 5 matching bases. The CDR3 runs to 13 residues. The germline V and J ends were trimmed by 4 bases and 7 bases, with 10 bases remaining between them. The V gene's germline CDR1 is SGHVS and CDR2 FNYEAQ. The CDR3 nucleotides read TGTGCCAGCAGCTCGGCGGGTATCGGGGAGCTGTTTTTT. Protein product: CASSSAGIGELFF.

The chain couples TRBV11-2 to TRBJ2-7; D might be TRBD2 (5 bases). This CDR3 spans 16 amino acids. V lost 5 bases and J 0 bases, leaving 17 bases between the germline ends. Germline V gene data show CDR1 as SGHAT and CDR2 as FQNNGV. CDR3 loop: CASSHPLILASYEQYF. DNA of the CDR3: TGTGCCAGCAGCCACCCACTAATCCTAGCCTCCTACGAGCAGTACTTC.

This clone was recorded a few times. The chain couples TRBV28 to TRBJ1-5; D call uncertain. The V end was cut by 3 bases, the J end by 3 bases, with 12 bases between. CDR3 length: 15 amino acids. Germline CDR1 and CDR2: MDHEN and SYDVKM. The CDR3 loop is CASSFVTSLNQPQHF. The CDR3 DNA sequence: TGTGCCAGCAGTTTTGTAACATCTCTCAATCAGCCCCAGCATTTT.

The chain couples TRBV7-2 to TRBJ2-1; D is unresolved. Germline lookup yields CDR1 SGHTA and CDR2 FQGNSA. There are 11 residues in the CDR3. The germline V and J ends were trimmed by 0 bases and 10 bases, with 4 bases remaining between them. The CDR3 sequence is CASSLAEEQFF. For the CDR3, the DNA is TGTGCCAGCAGCTTAGCGGAAGAGCAGTTCTTC.

Regarding this clone: Additional DNA sequences in this sample encode the identical CDR3. The CDR3 is CSASGETQYF. The CDR3 nucleotides read TGCAGTGCTAGCGGGGAGACCCAGTACTTC. The chain is built from TRBV20-1 and TRBJ2-5; D not resolved. From germline, CDR1 is DFQATT and CDR2 SNEGSKA (reference sequence). CDR3 length: 10 residues. Trimming stripped 3 bases from V and 5 bases from J, with 4 bases between.

V gene TRBV6-5 combines with J gene TRBJ1-5, with D unclear. Germline CDR1 is MNHEY and CDR2 is SVGAGI. This CDR3 has 13 residues. The germline V and J ends were trimmed by 7 bases and 1 base, with 8 bases remaining between them. This CDR3 reads CASNQESNQPQHF. CDR3 DNA: TGTGCCAGCAACCAAGAGAGCAATCAGCCCCAGCATTTT.

The rearrangement links TRBV11-3 to TRBJ2-5, with 10 bases identical to TRBD2. The CDR3 contains 14 residues. Germline trimming cut 7 bases from V and 1 base from J; bases unmatched to any gene: 3. Germline V CDR1 and CDR2: SGHNT, YENEEA. CDR3 region: CASKASGSQETQYF. DNA of the CDR3: TGTGCCAGCAAGGCTAGCGGGAGCCAAGAGACCCAGTACTTC.

The V and J genes are TRBV13 and TRBJ1-4; TRBD1 agrees at 7 bases. This CDR3 comprises 13 residues. Per germline, CDR1 PRHDT and CDR2 FYEKMQ (reference sequence). The ends lost 5 bases at V and 7 bases at J; junction bases unmatched: 4. CDR3 in DNA: TGTGCCAGCAGCAGCGGGACAGCTGAAAAACTGTTTTTT. Translating gives CASSSGTAEKLFF.

J is TRBJ1-2 and V is TRBV4-2; D unclear. V was cut by 2 bases and J by 0 bases, with 4 bases left in between. CDR1 and CDR2 (germline): LGHNA, YNFKEQ. The CDR3 covers 13 residues. This CDR3 is CASSQPPNYGYTF. In nucleotides, the CDR3 is TGTGCCAGCAGCCAACCCCCTAACTATGGCTACACCTTC.

This clone has more than one count but fewer than ten. J is TRBJ1-2 and V is TRBV9; tentatively, D is TRBD1 (5 bases). V lost 0 bases to trimming and J lost 7 bases, with 19 bases between them. The CDR3 covers 16 residues. Germline CDR1 SGDLS, CDR2 YYNGEE. The CDR3 DNA reads as TGTGCCAGCAGCGTAGGACTGGCGGAACAGGCAGGTGGCTACACCTTC. Its translation is CASSVGLAEQAGGYTF.

Notes on this clone: This sample also contains other DNA sequences that code for the same CDR3. The rearrangement links TRBV6-5 to TRBJ2-5; no definite D call. V was pared by 2 bases and J by 4 bases, with 2 bases between. CDR1 and CDR2 from the germline V gene are MNHEY and SVGAGI. The CDR3 totals 11 residues. The CDR3 sequence: CASSYGETQYF. The CDR3 DNA is TGTGCCAGCAGTTACGGAGAGACCCAGTACTTC.

In the case of this clone: A read error is likely here: a far larger clone is one base away. This rearrangement joins TRBV28 to TRBJ2-2, with D perhaps TRBD1 (6 bases). The germline CDR1 and CDR2 sequences are MDHEN and SYDVKM. The CDR3 consists of 14 residues. The V gene lost 11 bases and the J gene lost 8 bases, with 21 bases spanning the gap. This CDR3 is CARTTPLGAGELFF. The CDR3 bases are TGTGCCCGCACCACCCCCTTGGGGGCTGGGGAGCTGTTTTTT.

The chain recombines TRBV2 with TRBJ2-2; 8 nucleotides line up with TRBD1. Germline V gene lookup returns CDR1 SNHLY and CDR2 FYNNEI. The CDR3 sequence is 14 residues long. V shed 8 bases, J shed 4 bases, and the junction held 6 bases outside the gene matches. The CDR3 spells CASGTGGFTGELFF. The DNA for the CDR3 is TGTGCCAGCGGCACAGGGGGGTTCACCGGGGAGCTGTTTTTT. Based on the CDR3 plus reference TRBV2 and TRBJ2-2, the full variable domain is EPEVTQTPSHQVTQMGQEVILRCVPISNHLYFYWYRQILGQKVEFLVSFYNNEISEKSEIFDDQFSVERPDGSNFTLKIRSTKLEDSAMYFCASGTGGFTGELFFGEGSRLTVL.

This rearrangement joins TRBV28 to TRBJ2-7; D call uncertain. Germline V gene data show CDR1 as MDHEN and CDR2 as SYDVKM. CDR3 size: 12 residues. Trimming removed 4 bases from V and 7 bases from J, with 11 bases in between. CDR3 protein: CASSSPVREQYF. DNA for the CDR3: TGTGCCAGCAGTTCCCCAGTAAGGGAGCAGTACTTC.

V is TRBV18 and J is TRBJ2-3; TRBD1 is a possible D gene (6 bases). Per germline, CDR1 KGHSH and CDR2 LQKENI. Trimming removed 5 bases at V and 6 bases at J, with 12 bases between. This CDR3 has 13 amino acids. Written as DNA, the CDR3 is TGTGCCAGCTCAACCAACAGGGAGGATACGCAGTATTTT. Amino acid sequence: CASSTNREDTQYF.

This clone was picked up one time. The chain employs TRBV6-5 and TRBJ2-3, with 12 bases aligning to TRBD1. Germline V gives CDR1 MNHEY, CDR2 SVGAGI. V trimming: 4 bases; J trimming: 8 bases; junction bases outside the gene matches: 7. CDR3 length: 15 amino acids. The CDR3 spells CASSSTGTGGGTQYF. CDR3 nucleotide sequence: TGTGCCAGCAGTTCCACCGGGACAGGGGGCGGTACGCAGTATTTT.

Concerning this clone itself: This same CDR3 is encoded by further DNA sequences in the sample. This chain links TRBV30 with TRBJ2-5; 9 bases line up with TRBD1. The V gene's germline CDR1 is GTSNPN and CDR2 SVGIG (reference sequence). CDR3 length equals 13 residues. V shed 2 bases, J shed 5 bases, and the junction held 3 bases outside the gene matches. The CDR3 here is CAWSTGTGETQYF. The CDR3 DNA is TGTGCCTGGAGTACCGGGACAGGGGAGACCCAGTACTTC.

The rearrangement links TRBV4-1 to TRBJ1-2, with D hard to call. This CDR3 comprises 16 residues. V lost 0 bases and J 3 bases, leaving 14 bases between the germline ends. Looked up from germline, CDR1 is MGHRA and CDR2 is YSYEKL. The CDR3 DNA follows: TGCGCCAGCAGCCAAGACTTCGCGCCTTTATACTATGGCTACACCTTC. Protein product: CASSQDFAPLYYGYTF.

The chain combines TRBV9 with TRBJ2-3; no reliable D call. This CDR3 region has 13 residues. Trimming removed 4 bases from V and 2 bases from J, with 8 bases in between. Germline CDR1 and CDR2: SGDLS and YYNGEE. CDR3 sequence (DNA): TGTGCCAGCAGCCGGTACTCCACAGATACGCAGTATTTT. Its translation: CASSRYSTDTQYF.

This chain joins TRBV6-1 and TRBJ1-2; maybe TRBD1 (5 bases). There are 14 residues in the CDR3. Trimming took off 1 base at V and 2 bases at J, with 8 bases between the two ends. Looked up from germline, CDR1 is MNHNS and CDR2 is SASEGT. CDR3 nucleotide sequence: TGTGCCAGCAGTGAAGACAAGGGGAACTATGGCTACACCTTC. This gives the protein CASSEDKGNYGYTF.

The chain links TRBV6-5 to TRBJ2-2; possibly TRBD1 for D (6 bases). With 5 bases removed from V and 3 bases from J, the gap between germline ends came to 13 bases. Germline CDR1 MNHEY, CDR2 SVGAGI. The CDR3 sequence is 15 residues long. The CDR3 region is CASSKVNRDTGELFF. CDR3 in DNA: TGTGCCAGCAGTAAGGTGAACAGGGACACCGGGGAGCTGTTTTTT.

This clone was found many times. This chain uses TRBV27 with TRBJ2-5; D gene uncertain. CDR1 is MNHEY, CDR2 SMNVEV, per germline (reference sequence). Trimming stripped 6 bases from V and 4 bases from J, with 15 bases between. CDR3 length: 14 amino acids. In nucleotides, the CDR3 is TGTGCCAGCAGGATGGCCCTTAAAGGAGAGACCCAGTACTTC. It codes for CASRMALKGETQYF.

The rearrangement uses TRBV28 and TRBJ2-7; 9 bases are shared with TRBD1. Germline V gene sequence: CDR1 MDHEN, CDR2 SYDVKM. The trim removed 1 base at V and 4 bases at J, leaving 5 bases unmatched. The CDR3 sequence is 15 residues long. In nucleotides, the CDR3 is TGTGCCAGCAGTTTATCCCCGGGACAGGGATACGAGCAGTACTTC. Its translation: CASSLSPGQGYEQYF.

The chain combines TRBV7-3 with TRBJ2-3, with 11 bases lining up with TRBD1. Trimming cost V 5 bases and J 4 bases; bases outside gene matches: 2. CDR3 size: 14 residues. Looked up from germline, CDR1 is SGHTA and CDR2 is FQGTGA. The CDR3 spells CASSRTGGADTQYF. The CDR3 nucleotides read TGTGCCAGCAGCCGGACAGGGGGCGCAGATACGCAGTATTTT.

This chain uses TRBV27 with TRBJ1-5; possible D gene TRBD1, 5 bases. This CDR3 is built from 15 residues. Trimming removed 6 bases at V and 9 bases at J, with 21 bases between. Looked up from germline, CDR1 is MNHEY and CDR2 is SMNVEV (reference sequence). The CDR3 region is CASSQSGRTTMPQHF. DNA of the CDR3: TGTGCCAGCAGCCAATCGGGACGGACGACGATGCCCCAGCATTTT.

This clone came up a few times. CDR3 sequence reads: CASSSDTGANVLTF. DNA for the CDR3: TGTGCCAGCAGTTCGGATACTGGGGCCAACGTCCTGACTTTC. The J gene is TRBJ2-6, the V gene TRBV5-4; D gene ambiguous. Deletions cut 5 bases from V and 2 bases from J, with 8 bases between. Germline assignment: CDR1 SGHNT and CDR2 YYREEE (reference sequence). The CDR3 loop spans 14 amino acids.

The chain joins TRBV18 to TRBJ2-7, with a tentative D call TRBD1 (6 bases). V shed 3 bases and J shed 6 bases, with 21 bases lying between them. This CDR3 has 16 residues. The germline CDR1 and CDR2 sequences are KGHSH and LQKENI. CDR3 residues: CASSPPVGVQGGEQYF. DNA for the CDR3: TGTGCCAGCTCACCTCCCGTAGGGGTACAGGGTGGCGAGCAGTACTTC. The complete variable domain, with remaining parts taken from reference TRBV18 and TRBJ2-7, reads NAGVMQNPRHLVRRRGQEARLRCSPMKGHSHVYWYRQLPEEGLKFMVYLQKENIIDESGMPKERFSAEFPKEGPSILRIQQVVRGDSAAYFCASSPPVGVQGGEQYFGPGTRLTVT.

The gene calls are TRBV10-3 and TRBJ1-5; weak D call: TRBD1 (5 bases). The CDR3 is 15 residues long. Germline V gene sequence: CDR1 ENHRY, CDR2 SYGVKD. V was cut by 3 bases and J by 9 bases, with 18 bases left in between. For the CDR3, the DNA is TGTGCCATCAGTGAATCCGAGGGGCAGGGAGGGCCCCAGCATTTT. Translating it yields CAISESEGQGGPQHF.

CDR3 bases: TGTGCCAGCAGCTTAGGGCTAGCGGCTACAGATACGCAGTATTTT. As protein: CASSLGLAATDTQYF. The chain recombines TRBV7-2 with TRBJ2-3, with 7 bases lining up with TRBD2. This CDR3 is built from 15 residues. The germline V gene encodes CDR1 SGHTA and CDR2 FQGNSA. V was pared by 1 base and J by 3 bases, with 4 bases of the junction left unmatched.